The 15 T cell receptor beta chains presented below share a single source sample, sequenced in a study of cytomegalovirus exposure and HLA in healthy donors. A multiplex PCR was run with 60 Vbeta primers and 13 Jbeta primers. Profiled with immunoSEQ multiplex PCR; TCRdb holds only in-frame clones, not every one. Of 150,000 to 200,000 clones in the sample, approximately 78% were seen once. Sequenced sample: PBMCs. These TCRs come from a woman aged 45-65 years in good health and CMV-seropositive.

The J gene is TRBJ2-3, the V gene TRBV6-1; possibly TRBD2 for D (6 bases). CDR3 length: 12 residues. Trimming shortened V by 6 bases and J by 5 bases, and 9 bases separated the two germline ends. CDR1 is MNHNS and CDR2 is SASEGT in the germline V gene. Here the CDR3 reads CASRGGVDTQYF. The DNA for the CDR3 is TGTGCCAGCAGAGGCGGGGTAGATACGCAGTATTTT.

This clone appeared a single time. V gene TRBV2 combines with J gene TRBJ2-1, with a tentative D call TRBD1 (5 bases). Trimming pared 7 bases from V and 1 base from J, leaving 8 bases between. The CDR3 spans 13 residues. Germline values: CDR1 SNHLY, CDR2 FYNNEI. The CDR3 protein is CASIQGSYNEQFF. The CDR3 DNA reads TGTGCCAGCATTCAGGGTTCCTACAATGAGCAGTTCTTC.

CDR3 bases: TGTGCCAGCAGACCGGGATCACTAGGGGGTCAGCCCCAGCATTTT. It codes for CASRPGSLGGQPQHF. V gene TRBV27 combines with J gene TRBJ1-5; possibly TRBD1 for D (6 bases). Germline V gene sequence: CDR1 MNHEY, CDR2 SMNVEV (reference sequence). The CDR3 loop spans 15 amino acids. V was clipped by 6 bases and J by 6 bases, with 18 bases between them.

For this clone: The junction shows a germline mismatch at one end, possibly a read error. The J gene is TRBJ1-2, the V gene TRBV7-9; 8 positions agree with TRBD1. The germline V gene has CDR1 SEHNR and CDR2 FQNEAQ (reference sequence). This CDR3 has 16 amino acids. The CDR3 loop is CSSSFLPTGENYGYTF. DNA of the CDR3: TGTTCCAGCAGCTTCCTACCGACAGGGGAGAACTATGGCTACACCTTC.

Turning to this clone: At one boundary the junction diverges from the germline segment, which might be a read error. The CDR3 sequence is CSSSFSGKDQPQHF. The CDR3 DNA is TGTTCCAGCAGCTTTTCGGGGAAAGATCAGCCCCAGCATTTT. The V and J genes are TRBV7-9 and TRBJ1-5, with D uncertain. Per germline, CDR1 SEHNR and CDR2 FQNEAQ (reference sequence). The CDR3 has 14 amino acids.

The chain recombines TRBV5-1 with TRBJ2-6; 12 nucleotides line up with TRBD2. The CDR3 length is 18 residues. From germline, CDR1 is SGHRS and CDR2 YFSETQ. V lost 0 bases, J lost 0 bases, and 1 base stayed unmatched. Here the CDR3 reads CASSLGLAGASGANVLTF. The CDR3 DNA reads TGCGCCAGCAGCTTGGGACTAGCGGGAGCCTCTGGGGCCAACGTCCTGACTTTC.

This clone occurred once. The V gene is TRBV7-2, the J gene TRBJ2-7, with a possible D match to TRBD1 (6 bases). CDR1 SGHTA and CDR2 FQGNSA come from the germline V gene. The CDR3 sequence is 15 residues long. V dropped 3 bases and J dropped 6 bases, with 18 bases sitting between them. As DNA, the CDR3 is TGTGCCAGCAGCTTTACTCCCGGGACACGGGCCGAGCAGTACTTC. This encodes CASSFTPGTRAEQYF.

V is TRBV29-1 and J is TRBJ2-5; TRBD1 aligns across 7 bases. The CDR3 totals 13 residues. Germline V lookup: CDR1 SQVTM, CDR2 ANQGSEA. Trimming at V came to 4 bases and at J to 5 bases, leaving 7 bases not matched to a gene. DNA of the CDR3: TGCAGCGTTGTCCCAGGGGGAAGGGAGACCCAGTACTTC. It is translated as CSVVPGGRETQYF. The complete variable domain, with remaining parts taken from reference TRBV29-1 and TRBJ2-5, reads SAVISQKPSRDICQRGTSLTIQCQVDSQVTMMFWYRQQPGQSLTLIATANQGSEATYESGFVIDKFPISRPNLTFSTLTVSNMSPEDSSIYLCSVVPGGRETQYFGPGTRLLVL.

The V and J genes are TRBV27 and TRBJ2-5; 9 positions agree with TRBD2. The J call is uncertain, as TRBJ2-7 better fits the DNA end. The CDR3 totals 13 residues. Germline V gene data show CDR1 as MNHEY and CDR2 as SMNVEV (reference sequence). The CDR3 here is CASSSLAGYEQYF. The DNA for the CDR3 is TGTGCCAGCAGTTCCCTAGCGGGGTACGAGCAGTACTTC.

The chain couples TRBV7-2 to TRBJ2-1, with D perhaps matching TRBD2 (7 bases). V lost 1 base and J lost 5, with 12 bases in between. CDR1 is SGHTA, CDR2 FQGNSA, per germline. The CDR3 is made up of 15 amino acids. CDR3 coding DNA: TGTGCCAGCAGCTTAGGGGCGGGGGCGCACAATGAGCAGTTCTTC. It specifies CASSLGAGAHNEQFF.

The rearrangement links TRBV19 to TRBJ1-4, with a tentative D call TRBD1 (5 bases). Trimming pared 6 bases from V and 0 bases from J, leaving 11 bases between. The CDR3 spans 15 residues. CDR1 is LNHDA, CDR2 SQIVND, per germline (reference sequence). This CDR3 is CASRSGLSTNEKLFF. Here the CDR3 DNA reads TGTGCCAGTAGATCAGGGTTATCAACTAATGAAAAACTGTTTTTT.

This clone came up a few times. V and J are TRBV6-5 and TRBJ1-1; the match to TRBD1 covers 10 bases. CDR1 is MNHEY and CDR2 is SVGAGI in the germline V gene. The CDR3 consists of 13 residues. V was clipped by 6 bases and J by 11 bases; unmatched bases: 9. The CDR3 here is CASRLGTGARAFF. CDR3 bases: TGTGCCAGCAGGTTAGGGACAGGGGCACGGGCTTTCTTT.

The chain uses TRBV11-2 and TRBJ1-5, with a tentative D call TRBD1 (6 bases). The CDR3 extends over 13 amino acids. Trimming took off 7 bases at V and 5 bases at J, with 12 bases between the two ends. Germline lookup yields CDR1 SGHAT and CDR2 FQNNGV. For the CDR3, the DNA is TGTGCCAGCACCGGACAGTTAGATCAGCCCCAGCATTTT. Protein: CASTGQLDQPQHF.

J is TRBJ2-6 and V is TRBV10-3, with 7 bases matching TRBD2. The CDR3 has 16 amino acids. CDR1 and CDR2 from the germline V gene are ENHRY and SYGVKD. V lost 3 bases to trimming and J lost 4 bases; unmatched junction nucleotides: 6. For the CDR3, the DNA is TGTGCCATCAGTGACCCGGGGCGGGAGGGGGCCAACGTCCTGACTTTC. Protein product: CAISDPGREGANVLTF.

As for this clone: This specimen includes other DNA sequences encoding the same CDR3. The chain employs TRBV7-2 and TRBJ2-7, with D unresolved. Germline assignment: CDR1 SGHTA and CDR2 FQGNSA. This CDR3 has 14 residues. Between the trimmed V and J ends, which lost 7 bases and 2 bases, there was a span of 15 bases. CDR3 bases: TGTGCCAGCACTCGAAACCTGGAGCCCTACGAGCAGTACTTC. Its protein product is CASTRNLEPYEQYF.